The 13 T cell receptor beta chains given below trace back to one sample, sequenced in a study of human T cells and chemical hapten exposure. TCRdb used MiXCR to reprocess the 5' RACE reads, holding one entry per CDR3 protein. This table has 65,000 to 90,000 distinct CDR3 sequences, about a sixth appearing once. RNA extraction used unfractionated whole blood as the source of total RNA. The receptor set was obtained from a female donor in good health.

The CDR3 region is CASSLEHNSPLHF. Here the CDR3 DNA reads TGTGCCAGCAGTCTAGAGCACAATTCACCCCTCCACTTT. The chain recombines TRBV6-5 with TRBJ1-6; D is undetermined. Germline V CDR1 and CDR2: MNHEY, SVGAGI. V lost 5 bases, J lost 7 bases, and 9 bases lay in between. The CDR3 is made up of 13 amino acids.

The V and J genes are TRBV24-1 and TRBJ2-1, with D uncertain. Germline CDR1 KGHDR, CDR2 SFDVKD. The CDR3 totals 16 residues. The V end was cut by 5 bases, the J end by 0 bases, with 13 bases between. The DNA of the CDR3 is TGTGCCACCAGTGGGTCCGACCCGAGCTCCTACAATGAGCAGTTCTTC. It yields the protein CATSGSDPSSYNEQFF.

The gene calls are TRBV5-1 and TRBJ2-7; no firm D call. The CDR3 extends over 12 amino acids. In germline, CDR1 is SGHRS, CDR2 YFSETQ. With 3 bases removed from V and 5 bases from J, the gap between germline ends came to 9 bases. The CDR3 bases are TGCGCCAGCAGCTCCCCCTCGGACGAGCAGTACTTC. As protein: CASSSPSDEQYF.

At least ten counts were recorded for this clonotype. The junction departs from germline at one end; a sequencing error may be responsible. Written as DNA, the CDR3 is TGTGCCAGCAGTTTTGTGCTTGCGGGAGCGGCCCGGCCCTTT. Its translation is CASSFVLAGAARPF. V is TRBV28 and J is TRBJ2-3; TRBD2 matches 7 bases. CDR3 length: 14 residues. Germline lookup yields CDR1 MDHEN and CDR2 SYDVKM.

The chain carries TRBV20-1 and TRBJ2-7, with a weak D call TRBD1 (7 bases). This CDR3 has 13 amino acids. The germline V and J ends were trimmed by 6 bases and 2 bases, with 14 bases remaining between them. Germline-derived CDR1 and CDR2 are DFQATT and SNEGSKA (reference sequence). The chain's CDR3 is CSARDRTTYEQYF. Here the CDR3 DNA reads TGCAGTGCGCGGGACAGAACAACCTACGAGCAGTACTTC.

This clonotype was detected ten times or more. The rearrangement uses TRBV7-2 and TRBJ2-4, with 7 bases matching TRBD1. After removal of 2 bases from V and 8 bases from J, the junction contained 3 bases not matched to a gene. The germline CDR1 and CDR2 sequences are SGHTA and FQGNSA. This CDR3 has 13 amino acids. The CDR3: CASSLLTGDIQYF. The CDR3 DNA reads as TGTGCCAGCAGCTTACTTACAGGGGACATTCAGTACTTC. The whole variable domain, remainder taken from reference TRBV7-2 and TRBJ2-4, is GAGVSQSPSNKVTEKGKDVELRCDPISGHTALYWYRQSLGQGLEFLIYFQGNSAPDKSGLPSDRFSAERTGGSVSTLTIQRTQQEDSAVYLCASSLLTGDIQYFGAGTRLSVL.

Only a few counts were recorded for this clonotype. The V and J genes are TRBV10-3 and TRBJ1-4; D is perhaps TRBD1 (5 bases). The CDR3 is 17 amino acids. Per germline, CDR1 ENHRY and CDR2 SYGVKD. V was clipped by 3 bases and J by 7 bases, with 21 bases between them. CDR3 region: CAISELGIGTTGEKLFF. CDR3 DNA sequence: TGTGCCATCAGTGAATTGGGTATCGGGACCACCGGTGAAAAACTGTTTTTT.

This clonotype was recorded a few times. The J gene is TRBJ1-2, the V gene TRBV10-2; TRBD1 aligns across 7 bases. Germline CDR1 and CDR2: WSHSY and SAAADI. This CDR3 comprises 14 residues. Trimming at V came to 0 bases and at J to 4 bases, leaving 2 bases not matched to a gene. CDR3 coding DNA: TGCGCCAGCAGTGAGTCAAGGGACAGCTATGGCTACACCTTC. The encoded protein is CASSESRDSYGYTF.

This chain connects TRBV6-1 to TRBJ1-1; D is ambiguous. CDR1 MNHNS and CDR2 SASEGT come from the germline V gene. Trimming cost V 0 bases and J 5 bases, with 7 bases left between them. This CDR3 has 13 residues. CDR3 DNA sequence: TGTGCCAGCAGTGAAGCGGCGCGTACTGAAGCTTTCTTT. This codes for CASSEAARTEAFF.

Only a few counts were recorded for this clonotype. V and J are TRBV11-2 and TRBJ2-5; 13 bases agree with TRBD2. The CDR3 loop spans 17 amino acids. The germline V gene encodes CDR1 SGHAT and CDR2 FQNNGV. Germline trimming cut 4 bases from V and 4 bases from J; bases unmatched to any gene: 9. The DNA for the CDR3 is TGTGCCAGCAGCTCCCCTCAGGGACTAGCGGGGTTAGAGACCCAGTACTTC. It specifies CASSSPQGLAGLETQYF.

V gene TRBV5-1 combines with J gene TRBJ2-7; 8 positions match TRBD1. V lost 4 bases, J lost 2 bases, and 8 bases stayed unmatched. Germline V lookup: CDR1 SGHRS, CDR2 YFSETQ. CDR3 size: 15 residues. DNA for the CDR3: TGCGCCAGCAGCCCCCCCCGACAGGGGACCTACGAGCAGTACTTC. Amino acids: CASSPPRQGTYEQYF.

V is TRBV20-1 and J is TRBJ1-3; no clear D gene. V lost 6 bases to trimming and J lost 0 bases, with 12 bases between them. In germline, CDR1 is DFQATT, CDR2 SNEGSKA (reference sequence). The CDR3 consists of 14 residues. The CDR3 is CSARRANSGNTIYF. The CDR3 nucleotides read TGCAGTGCGCGGAGGGCCAACTCTGGAAACACCATATATTTT.

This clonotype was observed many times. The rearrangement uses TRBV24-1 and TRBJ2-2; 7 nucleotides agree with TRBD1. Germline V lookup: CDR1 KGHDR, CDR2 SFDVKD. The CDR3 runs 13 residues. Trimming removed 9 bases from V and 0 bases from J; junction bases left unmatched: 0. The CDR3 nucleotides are TGTGCCACCGGGACAGCGAACACCGGGGAGCTGTTTTTT. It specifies CATGTANTGELFF.